These 29 T cell receptor beta chains came from one sample sequenced in a study of IL-17A CD8 T cells in psoriatic arthritis synovium. Actively inflamed joints of psoriatic arthritis patients supplied the aspirated synovial fluid. Produced via immunoSEQ multiplex PCR; TCRdb's table is partial and in-frame only. The sample contains thousands of clones, 72% of which appear only once. Input material: memory CD8+ T cells from synovial fluid. Subset defined: bulk memory CD8+ T cells (CD45RA-CD27+/- and CD45RA+CD27-). The receptors were sampled from a human donor with psoriatic arthritis.

The rearrangement uses TRBV5-6 and TRBJ2-7; 7 bases are shared with TRBD2. From germline, CDR1 is SGHDT and CDR2 YYEEEE. The CDR3 has 14 amino acids. V was pared by 0 bases and J by 7 bases, with 7 bases of the junction left unmatched. CDR3 residues: CASSLVTSRWEQYF. CDR3 DNA sequence: TGTGCCAGCAGCTTGGTGACTAGCAGGTGGGAGCAGTACTTC.

This clone was seen a few times. This chain links TRBV5-5 with TRBJ2-2; 14 bases are a match to TRBD2. V lost 3 bases to trimming and J lost 7 bases; unmatched junction nucleotides: 5. CDR1 is SGHKS, CDR2 YYEKEE, per germline (reference sequence). The CDR3 spans 16 residues. CDR3 region: CASSWGLAGEFGELFF. The CDR3 DNA reads TGTGCCAGCAGCTGGGGACTAGCGGGAGAATTCGGGGAGCTGTTTTTT.

The genes are TRBV7-9 and TRBJ2-1; D tentatively fits TRBD1 or TRBD2 (5 bases each). V lost 1 base and J 8 bases, leaving 15 bases between the germline ends. The CDR3 runs 15 residues. Germline CDR1 is SEHNR and CDR2 is FQNEAQ (reference sequence). In DNA form, the CDR3 reads TGTGCCAGCAGCTTAGTTCCCAGGGAGAGTTATGAGCAGTTCTTC. It translates to CASSLVPRESYEQFF.

The chain couples TRBV7-3 to TRBJ2-3; maybe TRBD2 (5 bases). Trimming cost V 5 bases and J 3 bases, with 12 bases left between them. The CDR3 is 14 residues long. Germline V CDR1 and CDR2: SGHTA, FQGTGA. For the CDR3, the DNA is TGTGCCAGCAGCGCACTAGGCGGTACAGATACGCAGTATTTT. Amino acids: CASSALGGTDTQYF.

The table lists this clone with a few counts. CDR3 sequence (DNA): TGTGCCAGCAGCTTGGTAGGGGACCATGGCTACACCTTC. Amino acids: CASSLVGDHGYTF. The genes are TRBV5-4 and TRBJ1-2; possible D gene TRBD1, 5 bases. Looked up from germline, CDR1 is SGHNT and CDR2 is YYREEE (reference sequence). Trimming left V 0 bases short and J 6 bases short, with 9 bases between. The CDR3 covers 13 residues.

The rearrangement links TRBV5-1 to TRBJ2-3; D gene ambiguous. This CDR3 spans 14 amino acids. V lost 4 bases and J lost 6, with 15 bases in between. Germline V gene sequence: CDR1 SGHRS, CDR2 YFSETQ. This chain's CDR3 is CASSGVVWADTQYF. The CDR3 coding sequence is TGCGCCAGCAGCGGGGTAGTGTGGGCCGATACGCAGTATTTT.

The CDR3 protein is CAREAGAFTYEQYV. As DNA, the CDR3 is TGTGCCAGGGAGGCGGGGGCATTCACCTACGAGCAGTACGTC. The chain is built from TRBV27 and TRBJ2-7, with D tentatively TRBD2 (7 bases). CDR3 length: 14 residues. Germline values: CDR1 MNHEY, CDR2 SMNVEV (reference sequence). Trimming left V 9 bases short and J 2 bases short, with 17 bases between.

The CDR3 DNA follows: TGTGCCAGTCAGGGAGGGAACGAGCAGTACTTC. Encoded protein: CASQGGNEQYF. The rearrangement joins TRBV6-8 to TRBJ2-7; TRBD2 matches at 7 bases. The CDR3 contains 11 residues. Germline assignment: CDR1 MNHGY and CDR2 SAAAGT. V shed 9 bases, J shed 5 bases, and the junction held 4 bases outside the gene matches.

The J gene is TRBJ2-7, the V gene TRBV5-6; D is perhaps TRBD1 (6 bases). Germline V CDR1 and CDR2: SGHDT, YYEEEE. The CDR3 sequence is 13 residues long. The ends were cut back, 4 bases at V and 3 bases at J, with 11 bases in the middle. CDR3 DNA: TGTGCCAGCAGCGCCGGGACATACTACGAGCAGTACTTC. Protein sequence: CASSAGTYYEQYF. The full variable domain, in which reference TRBV5-6 and TRBJ2-7 provide the parts outside the CDR3, is DAGVTQSPTHLIKTRGQQVTLRCSPKSGHDTVSWYQQALGQGPQFIFQYYEEEERQRGNFPDRFSGHQFPNYSSELNVNALLLGDSALYLCASSAGTYYEQYFGPGTRLTVT.

The chain carries TRBV13 and TRBJ2-2, with TRBD1 as a possible D gene (6 bases). The CDR3 covers 16 residues. Germline assignment: CDR1 PRHDT and CDR2 FYEKMQ (reference sequence). V was pared by 3 bases and J by 3 bases, with 14 bases between. DNA for the CDR3: TGTGCCAGCAGCTTTTCGTTAGAGGGGGACACCGGGGAGCTGTTTTTT. This translates into CASSFSLEGDTGELFF.

This clone is deemed large. The chain combines TRBV4-1 with TRBJ2-3, with TRBD2 matching over 9 bases. The CDR3 contains 14 residues. The germline V gene encodes CDR1 MGHRA and CDR2 YSYEKL. After removal of 2 bases from V and 4 bases from J, the junction contained 1 base not matched to a gene. The CDR3, as DNA: TGCGCCAGCAGCCAACTAGCGGGACCAGATACGCAGTATTTT. It specifies CASSQLAGPDTQYF.

In this sample, this clone turned up a few times. This chain uses TRBV6-1 with TRBJ2-5; D is ambiguous. In germline, CDR1 is MNHNS, CDR2 SASEGT. Trimming shortened V by 8 bases and J by 2 bases, and 12 bases separated the two germline ends. The CDR3 is made up of 13 amino acids. The chain's CDR3 is CASHVELQETQYF. CDR3 in DNA: TGTGCCAGCCACGTGGAATTGCAAGAGACCCAGTACTTC.

The rearrangement uses TRBV11-1 and TRBJ2-7; tentative D call: TRBD2 (6 bases). CDR3 length: 13 residues. Germline assignment: CDR1 SGHAT and CDR2 FQDESV (reference sequence). Trimming stripped 8 bases from V and 1 base from J, with 12 bases between. The CDR3: CASRDSRSYEQYF. As DNA, the CDR3 is TGTGCCAGCCGGGACTCCCGATCCTACGAGCAGTACTTC.

The chain combines TRBV13 with TRBJ2-5, with 7 bases that match TRBD1. Trimming at V came to 0 bases and at J to 2 bases, leaving 9 bases not matched to a gene. CDR3 length: 17 residues. From germline, CDR1 is PRHDT and CDR2 FYEKMQ (reference sequence). The CDR3 loop reads CASSLGRGAGGQETQYF. The DNA for the CDR3 is TGTGCCAGCAGCTTAGGCCGTGGGGCAGGGGGACAAGAGACCCAGTACTTC. Combining the CDR3 with reference TRBV13 and TRBJ2-5 gives the whole variable domain AAGVIQSPRHLIKEKRETATLKCYPIPRHDTVYWYQQGPGQDPQFLISFYEKMQSDKGSIPDRFSAQQFSDYHSELNMSSLELGDSALYFCASSLGRGAGGQETQYFGPGTRLLVL.

The genes are TRBV11-2 and TRBJ2-1, with 14 bases matching TRBD2. CDR3 size: 14 residues. Germline CDR1 is SGHAT and CDR2 is FQNNGV. Trimming removed 8 bases from V and 9 bases from J; junction bases left unmatched: 6. The CDR3 coding sequence is TGTGCCAGCCCGGGACTAGCGGGAGATACTGAGCAGTTCTTC. This codes for CASPGLAGDTEQFF. The full variable domain, with the rest looked up from reference TRBV11-2 and TRBJ2-1, is EAGVAQSPRYKIIEKRQSVAFWCNPISGHATLYWYQQILGQGPKLLIQFQNNGVVDDSQLPKDRFSAERLKGVDSTLKIQPAKLEDSAVYLCASPGLAGDTEQFFGPGTRLTVL.

The genes are TRBV14 and TRBJ2-2; unclear D gene. V dropped 0 bases and J dropped 1 base, with 12 bases sitting between them. Germline V gene sequence: CDR1 SGHDN, CDR2 FVKESK. CDR3 size: 17 residues. This CDR3 reads CASSQDRLRLNTGELFF. Here the CDR3 DNA reads TGTGCCAGCAGCCAAGATAGGCTTCGACTGAACACCGGGGAGCTGTTTTTT.

For the CDR3, the DNA is TGTGCCAGCAAGGCTCGGGGTATCCAAGAGACCCAGTACTTC. It translates to CASKARGIQETQYF. The rearrangement joins TRBV11-3 to TRBJ2-5; weak D call: TRBD2 (5 bases). V lost 7 bases and J lost 1, with 13 bases in between. The CDR3 has 14 residues. CDR1 SGHNT and CDR2 YENEEA come from the germline V gene.

This clone was recorded a few times. The chain links TRBV6-4 to TRBJ2-2, with 10 bases lining up with TRBD2. From germline, CDR1 is MRHNA and CDR2 SNTAGT. V lost 7 bases and J lost 4; bases outside the gene matches: 0. The CDR3 extends over 13 amino acids. This chain's CDR3 is CASTSGSTGELFF. CDR3 in DNA: TGTGCCAGCACTAGCGGGAGCACCGGGGAGCTGTTTTTT.

V usage is TRBV29-1 and J usage is TRBJ2-1, with D possibly TRBD1 on 6 matching bases. The CDR3 is 13 amino acids. Trimming took 0 bases from V and 9 from J, leaving 12 bases between them. Germline V gene data show CDR1 as SQVTM and CDR2 as ANQGSEA. Here the CDR3 DNA reads TGCAGCGTTGAAGAAACAGCAGGGGCTGAGCAGTTCTTC. Its protein is CSVEETAGAEQFF.

The genes are TRBV10-3 and TRBJ2-1, with 8 bases aligning to TRBD2. The CDR3 runs to 13 residues. From germline, CDR1 is ENHRY and CDR2 SYGVKD. Unmatched junction bases numbered 3, after V lost 6 bases and J lost 5 bases. The CDR3 bases are TGTGCCATCAGGTCACTAGCGGACAATGAGCAGTTCTTC. This gives the protein CAIRSLADNEQFF.

The chain carries TRBV28 and TRBJ2-6; TRBD1 matches at 12 bases. Per the germline V gene, CDR1 is MDHEN and CDR2 is SYDVKM. The CDR3 is 18 amino acids. The V gene end was trimmed by 3 bases and the J gene end by 4 bases; junction bases not matched to a gene: 7. The CDR3: CASSFEGQGAWGANVLTF. CDR3 bases: TGTGCCAGCAGTTTCGAGGGACAGGGGGCGTGGGGGGCCAACGTCCTGACTTTC. Drawing the rest from reference TRBV28 and TRBJ2-6, the complete variable domain is DVKVTQSSRYLVKRTGEKVFLECVQDMDHENMFWYRQDPGLGLRLIYFSYDVKMKEKGDIPEGYSVSREKKERFSLILESASTNQTSMYLCASSFEGQGAWGANVLTFGAGSRLTVL.

The chain employs TRBV7-9 and TRBJ2-1; 10 bases agree with TRBD2. The CDR3 is 16 amino acids. Germline V gene data show CDR1 as SEHNR and CDR2 as FQNEAQ (reference sequence). The trim removed 5 bases at V and 5 bases at J, leaving 9 bases unmatched. CDR3 loop: CASSPWTSGPDNEQFF. In DNA, the CDR3 is TGTGCCAGCAGCCCCTGGACTAGCGGACCGGACAATGAGCAGTTCTTC.

The chain combines TRBV7-9 with TRBJ2-1; the D is unclear. V dropped 2 bases and J dropped 5 bases, with 7 bases sitting between them. The CDR3 is 13 amino acids. CDR1 and CDR2 from the germline V gene are SEHNR and FQNEAQ (reference sequence). CDR3 bases: TGTGCCAGCAGCTTATTGCCGAACAATGAGCAGTTCTTC. This codes for CASSLLPNNEQFF.

Comment on this clone: The germline gene is not matched at one end of the junction; a read error may be the cause. In DNA form, the CDR3 reads TGTGCCAGCACCTCCCTAGCGGACAGGGATACGCAGTATTTT. This gives the protein CASTSLADRDTQYF. The V call is TRBV5-1, the J call TRBJ2-3; D possibly uses TRBD1 or TRBD2 (7 bases each). This CDR3 has 14 amino acids. The germline gives CDR1 SGHRS, CDR2 YFSETQ.

This clone was recorded once. The chain joins TRBV14 to TRBJ2-7; 8 bases are a match to TRBD2. Germline V lookup: CDR1 SGHDN, CDR2 FVKESK. Trimming cost V 4 bases and J 5 bases; bases outside gene matches: 13. The CDR3 sequence is 16 residues long. The CDR3 here is CASSPPSREVANEQYV. The CDR3 nucleotides read TGTGCCAGCAGCCCCCCTTCGCGGGAGGTAGCGAACGAGCAGTACGTC.

A single count supports this clone. The rearrangement links TRBV4-2 to TRBJ2-7, with TRBD2 as a possible D gene (5 bases). Per germline, CDR1 LGHNA and CDR2 YNFKEQ. The CDR3 is made up of 16 amino acids. The ends were cut back, 4 bases at V and 0 bases at J, with 16 bases in the middle. CDR3 DNA sequence: TGTGCCAGCAGCCCAAACGGGGTTTTTAGCTCCTACGAGCAGTACGTC. Protein: CASSPNGVFSSYEQYV.

The chain couples TRBV5-1 to TRBJ2-7; 9 bases are shared with TRBD2. Germline CDR1 is SGHRS and CDR2 is YFSETQ. The CDR3 runs 14 residues. V shed 6 bases, J shed 7 bases, and the junction held 11 bases outside the gene matches. CDR3 in DNA: TGCGCCAGCACCCCAGATGGCGGGGGGGGAGAGCAGTACGTC. Its protein is CASTPDGGGGEQYV.

This clone was found once. This rearrangement joins TRBV6-5 to TRBJ2-1, with D possibly being TRBD2 (6 bases). The CDR3 is made up of 15 amino acids. Trimming left V 6 bases short and J 4 bases short, with 16 bases between. The V gene's germline CDR1 is MNHEY and CDR2 SVGAGI. CDR3 DNA sequence: TGTGCCAGCAGGAGACGGGAGTTAGAATACAATGAGCAGTTCTTC. This codes for CASRRRELEYNEQFF.

The chain links TRBV5-4 to TRBJ2-1; D ambiguous. There are 15 residues in the CDR3. V lost 0 bases and J lost 6, with 13 bases in between. The germline V gene encodes CDR1 SGHNT and CDR2 YYREEE (reference sequence). This CDR3 is CASSLVPQNINEQFF. The CDR3 coding sequence is TGTGCCAGCAGCTTGGTACCTCAGAATATCAATGAGCAGTTCTTC.